One and the same sample provided the 20 T cell receptor beta chains below, sequenced in a study of post-analysis software for immune sequencing data. Whole-study results and caveats: TRBV5-6, TRBV5-1 and TRBV20-1 belonged to a set of roughly five TRBV segments that were more frequent in patients than controls.

Their antigens are not known. Unique molecular identifiers were carried by the TCR beta cDNA libraries. MiXCR, applied by TCRdb to the PCR reads, yields one record per CDR3 protein. In the table there are 700,000 to 800,000 distinct CDR3 sequences, roughly 29% of which are singletons. The sequenced sample was blood. These TCRs come from a girl aged 10 to 17 with multiple sclerosis.

The gene calls are TRBV4-1 and TRBJ1-4; the match to TRBD1 covers 7 bases. Germline assignment: CDR1 MGHRA and CDR2 YSYEKL. The CDR3 has 18 amino acids. The trim removed 4 bases at V and 0 bases at J, leaving 11 bases unmatched. CDR3 nucleotides: TGCGCCAGCAGCCGCAAGTCGTCCACAGGGGCAACTAATGAAAAACTGTTTTTT. Amino acid sequence: CASSRKSSTGATNEKLFF.

The chain recombines TRBV5-1 with TRBJ1-1; TRBD1 matches at 7 bases. The junction had 7 bases not matched to a gene; V was cut back by 4 bases and J by 4 bases. The CDR3 loop spans 14 amino acids. The germline gives CDR1 SGHRS, CDR2 YFSETQ. In nucleotides, the CDR3 is TGCGCCAGCAGCGAGGCTACAGGGGTCACTGAAGCTTTCTTT. This sequence encodes CASSEATGVTEAFF.

This clonotype has only a few counts. V and J are TRBV7-8 and TRBJ2-7, with a tentative D call TRBD2 (5 bases). The V and J ends lost 2 bases and 4 bases respectively, with 15 bases between them. This CDR3 contains 15 residues. Germline loops: CDR1 SGHVS, CDR2 FQNEAQ. CDR3 sequence: CASSLSSTSGYEQYF. For the CDR3, the DNA is TGTGCCAGCAGCTTATCGTCGACGAGCGGTTACGAGCAGTACTTC.

The V call is TRBV3-1, the J call TRBJ2-2, with 10 bases aligning to TRBD2. CDR1 is LGHDT, CDR2 YNNKEL, per germline (reference sequence). V gave up 1 base and J gave up 1 base; unmatched junction bases: 0. This CDR3 has 16 residues. In DNA, the CDR3 is TGTGCCAGCAGCCAAGGACTAGCGGGGAACACCGGGGAGCTGTTTTTT. This gives the protein CASSQGLAGNTGELFF.

The chain links TRBV29-1 to TRBJ2-3; D gene unclear. This CDR3 comprises 11 residues. V was shortened by 4 bases and J by 3 bases, with 5 bases between the two germline ends. The germline gives CDR1 SQVTM, CDR2 ANQGSEA. CDR3 residues: CSVVWTDTQYF. CDR3 in DNA: TGCAGCGTTGTATGGACAGATACGCAGTATTTT.

The chain uses TRBV29-1 and TRBJ2-7; 11 bases are a match to TRBD2. The CDR3 extends over 13 amino acids. Germline V gene lookup returns CDR1 SQVTM and CDR2 ANQGSEA. The junction had 4 bases not matched to a gene; V was cut back by 7 bases and J by 2 bases. Here the CDR3 DNA reads TGCAGCGCGACGACTAGCGGGACCTACGAGCAGTACTTC. Protein product: CSATTSGTYEQYF.

The chain recombines TRBV7-2 with TRBJ2-5; TRBD2 aligns across 12 bases. CDR3 size: 17 residues. Per the germline V gene, CDR1 is SGHTA and CDR2 is FQGNSA. V lost 5 bases, J lost 11 bases, and 18 bases stayed unmatched. DNA of the CDR3: TGTGCCAGCAGCCCGAGACTAGCGGGAGTGTCGTACAATGAGCAGTACTTC. Its protein product is CASSPRLAGVSYNEQYF.

This clonotype was counted once. DNA for the CDR3: TGCAGTGCTCAGGGGGGCCAAGCTTTCTTT. This codes for CSAQGGQAFF. The rearrangement joins TRBV20-1 to TRBJ1-1, with 7 bases aligning to TRBD1. The junction had 3 bases not matched to a gene; V was cut back by 5 bases and J by 9 bases. Looked up from germline, CDR1 is DFQATT and CDR2 is SNEGSKA (reference sequence). The CDR3 loop spans 10 amino acids.

V is TRBV2 and J is TRBJ2-5; D may correspond to TRBD1 or TRBD2 (5 bases each). Germline V gives CDR1 SNHLY, CDR2 FYNNEI. The CDR3 contains 13 residues. The germline V and J ends were trimmed by 1 base and 11 bases, with 14 bases remaining between them. CDR3 DNA sequence: TGTGCCAGCAGTGAAGTAAGGGGACGACGGCAGTACTTC. This translates into CASSEVRGRRQYF.

This clonotype has just one count. The CDR3 coding sequence is TGTGCCAGCAGCCTCGACAGGGCAGCCTATGGCTACACCTTC. Amino acid sequence: CASSLDRAAYGYTF. This chain connects TRBV12-3 or TRBV12-4 to TRBJ1-2; 7 nucleotides agree with TRBD1. This CDR3 is 14 amino acids long. Trimming cost V 6 bases and J 4 bases; bases outside gene matches: 8.

This clonotype was seen a handful of times. J is TRBJ2-1 and V is TRBV12-3 or TRBV12-4; possibly TRBD1 for D (5 bases). The V gene lost 8 bases and the J gene lost 0 bases, with 26 bases spanning the gap. The CDR3 spans 19 residues. The CDR3 spells CASGNRTNRVPSSYNEQFF. The CDR3 DNA sequence: TGTGCCAGCGGTAACAGGACCAACCGGGTCCCGAGCTCCTACAATGAGCAGTTCTTC.

The chain uses TRBV3-1 and TRBJ1-5, with D perhaps TRBD1 (6 bases). This CDR3 is 15 amino acids long. Germline-derived CDR1 and CDR2 are LGHDT and YNNKEL (reference sequence). Trimming stripped 1 base from V and 6 bases from J, with 13 bases between. CDR3 amino acids: CASSQVAGEGQPQHF. The CDR3 DNA is TGTGCCAGCAGCCAAGTGGCAGGGGAGGGTCAGCCCCAGCATTTT.

This clonotype was observed at least ten times. The V gene is TRBV29-1, the J gene TRBJ2-5; D call uncertain. Trimming pared 7 bases from V and 5 bases from J, leaving 2 bases between. This CDR3 is 8 amino acids long. Germline-derived CDR1 and CDR2 are SQVTM and ANQGSEA. The CDR3 DNA sequence: TGCAGCGCGGAGACCCAGTACTTC. It encodes CSAETQYF.

This clonotype occurred a few times. The chain uses TRBV9 and TRBJ2-1; possibly TRBD1 for D (6 bases). The germline V and J ends were trimmed by 8 bases and 3 bases, with 21 bases remaining between them. There are 16 residues in the CDR3. Germline V gene lookup returns CDR1 SGDLS and CDR2 YYNGEE. The CDR3 region is CASLPGTPSLYNEQFF. As DNA, the CDR3 is TGTGCCAGTTTACCTGGGACACCCTCTCTCTACAATGAGCAGTTCTTC.

The chain links TRBV20-1 to TRBJ1-5; D uncertain. Trimming stripped 0 bases from V and 5 bases from J, with 11 bases between. The V gene's germline CDR1 is DFQATT and CDR2 SNEGSKA (reference sequence). The CDR3 runs 14 residues. CDR3 DNA sequence: TGCAGTGCTAGAGATTGGGCGGACGATCAGCCCCAGCATTTT. Protein sequence: CSARDWADDQPQHF.

This clonotype was seen more than once but under ten times. The rearrangement joins TRBV5-1 to TRBJ2-5; 8 nucleotides match TRBD1. CDR3 length: 15 residues. The trim removed 0 bases at V and 2 bases at J, leaving 3 bases unmatched. Germline CDR1 is SGHRS and CDR2 is YFSETQ. CDR3 coding DNA: TGCGCCAGCAGCTTGGGACAGGGGTTACAAGAGACCCAGTACTTC. This translates into CASSLGQGLQETQYF.

The gene calls are TRBV11-2 and TRBJ2-5, with a tentative D call TRBD2 (5 bases). There are 14 residues in the CDR3. CDR1 and CDR2 from the germline V gene are SGHAT and FQNNGV. V dropped 3 bases and J dropped 7 bases, with 15 bases sitting between them. The CDR3 DNA is TGTGCCAGCAGCTTTCGAGGGAGCCCAAGGACCCAGTACTTC. It codes for CASSFRGSPRTQYF.

This clonotype has more than one count but fewer than ten. The chain uses TRBV20-1 and TRBJ2-1; no firm D call. Germline V gene sequence: CDR1 DFQATT, CDR2 SNEGSKA (reference sequence). The CDR3 contains 14 residues. The V end lost 6 bases, the J end lost 7 bases, and 19 bases lay between the germline ends. The CDR3 sequence: CSADDKGHLNEQFF. The CDR3 DNA reads TGCAGTGCGGATGACAAAGGTCATCTGAATGAGCAGTTCTTC.

This clonotype was seen only a few times. The chain is built from TRBV6-5 and TRBJ1-1; TRBD1 matches at 8 bases. The germline V gene has CDR1 MNHEY and CDR2 SVGAGI. V lost 4 bases and J lost 4; bases outside the gene matches: 5. This CDR3 is built from 14 residues. The CDR3 reads CASSSQGARTEAFF. DNA for the CDR3: TGTGCCAGCAGTTCGCAGGGGGCGCGCACTGAAGCTTTCTTT.

This clonotype was counted once. A junction boundary mismatches the germline segment, possibly from a read error. The chain is built from TRBV7-9 and TRBJ2-4, with 13 bases identical to TRBD2. The J call may be mistaken, given a closer DNA end match to TRBJ2-7. This CDR3 comprises 19 residues. CDR1 is SEHNR and CDR2 is FQNEAQ in the germline V gene (reference sequence). CDR3 coding DNA: TGTGCCGGCAGCTCAAACTACCCGGGACTAGCGGGAATATCCTACGAGCAGTACTTC. The encoded protein is CAGSSNYPGLAGISYEQYF.